This T cell receptor beta chain comes out of a study of shared clonotypes between healthy human individuals (dated by TCRdb to 2020 to 2022). About the full investigation: The cohort included three men and a couple of women between 18 and 49 years of age. Per donor, three plates each were used for CD4 naive and CD4 memory, two for CD8 naive, and one for CD8 memory. To increase sequencing depth and limit assay-specific biases, different laboratories used diverse techniques to prepare libraries and sequence TCR repertoires. Per donor, leukapheresis produced somewhere between about 0.94 and 9 billion PBMCs. To estimate repertoire size and how much clonotype sharing occurs between individuals, the study deeply sequenced the blood TCR repertoires of several healthy adults. The research as a whole found: Even with the large sequencing depth, rarefaction of the sorted-subset datasets indicated that sequencing was incomplete. Sampling was restricted to blood, and TCR repertoires in tissues likely differ from the TCR repertoires found in blood. Pairwise subsampling indicated that sequencing depth was expected to affect the degree of clonotype sharing among donors. The genetic and exposure-history diversity represented was limited by the small number of donors. Estimated clonotype richness was generally larger for naive than for memory subsets. Sharing across a handful of donors was observed for roughly 5.4% of naive CD4, around 3.5% of naive CD8, 2.3% of memory CD4, and around 0.4% of memory CD8 clonotypes. Higher generation probabilities were observed for clonotypes shared by all four sorted-subset donors than for non-shared clonotypes.

Using the deep immunoSEQ assay, multiplex PCR amplified TCR CDR3 regions from genomic DNA. Genomic DNA extracted from each cell subset was distributed evenly over all wells of several immunoSEQ 96-well plates, and each plate served as one replicate. For sorted subsets, 200 to 250 ng genomic DNA, equal to 30,000 or so T cell genomes, was loaded into each replicate PCR. Purified libraries were quantified with a Qubit 3.0 fluorometer, sized on a Bioanalyzer 2100, and re-quantified with the KAPA Library Quantification kit. A separate single-read 150-cycle Illumina NextSeq 550 flow cell was used to sequence each immunoSEQ 96-well plate. Under the source paper's analysis protocol: Because the immunoSEQ output included only junctional sequences and no quality scores, the filtering could not be the same as the filtering used for full-length reads. To assign V/J genes and CDR3, sequences were annotated against IMGT germline references using PyIR, a Python wrapper for IgBLAST v1.9. Reads with weak V/J assignments (E-value above 1e-6), missing CDR3, stop codons, out-of-frame junctions, or ambiguous translated residues were removed. A V3J clonotype was defined by an identical inferred V gene, J gene, and CDR3 amino acid sequence. Percentage overlap between repertoires was computed as shared unique clonotypes divided by the size of the smaller repertoire. RTK rarefaction, the Chao1 estimator, and Recon v2.1 estimates of unobserved clonotypes were used to assess repertoire richness. OLGA was used to compute generation probabilities for all TCRbeta clonotypes that the gDNA method yielded from a few donors. What TCRdb holds here is the immuneACCESS table cut down to in-frame rearrangements. Part of the clones is not present; checked against another copy, under half of the missing clones reflect an unresolved V gene, and the others are unexplained. V and J calls and clone size are copied from that table; D and trimming were computed from the DNA. Recorded for this sample are hundreds of thousands of clones; under 80% of them occurred a single time. Over 1.5% of the sample belongs to the ten largest clones.

Worth noting for this clone: What antigen it recognizes has not been identified. The input lacks base qualities; no much larger clone sits a single base away.

Here V drops 7 bases and J drops 3 bases, and the junction holds 9 bases not matched to any gene. The CDR3 measures 14 amino acids from cysteine to phenylalanine. Only the CDR3 region is kept as DNA, spanning 42 bases read in frame from base 1. From a lookup of the germline V gene, CDR1 and CDR2 are SQVTM and ANQGSEA. Donors were healthy HIV-negative adults with no recently reported acute infections or vaccinations. All donors were Caucasian adults living in Nashville, Tennessee, USA. CD4+ T cells were enriched through magnetic negative selection, after which naive cells were positively selected on CD45RA and the remaining negative fraction served as the memory subset. After blood collection by leukapheresis, PBMCs were isolated using Ficoll-Histopaque density gradient centrifugation and then cryopreserved in the vapor phase of liquid nitrogen. Purity and quantity of every magnetically sorted T cell population were checked by analytical flow cytometry. Each sorted fraction had its genomic DNA isolated and then quantified by UV absorbance on a Nanodrop 2000c.

The TCR comes from a young woman in good health. The material sequenced was memory CD4+ T cells sorted from blood. What this sample's cell subset or site label stands for: CD45RA-negative fraction. The chain uses TRBV29-1 and TRBJ1-1, and TRBD1 matches 9 of the central bases. Here the CDR3 is given as CSAKQGAIDTEAFF. The DNA sequence is TGCAGCGCCAAACAGGGGGCGATCGACACTGAAGCTTTCTTT. This CDR3, with the reference TRBV29-1 and TRBJ1-1 proteins standing in past its ends, gives the full variable domain SAVISQKPSRDICQRGTSLTIQCQVDSQVTMMFWYRQQPGQSLTLIATANQGSEATYESGFVIDKFPISRPNLTFSTLTVSNMSPEDSSIYLCSAKQGAIDTEAFFGQGTRLTVV.